The sequence of this TCR beta chain was determined in a study of immune cell composition in non-small cell lung cancer (TCRdb year 2017). Background for the entire study: To assign histologic subtype, which was mostly lung adenocarcinoma or squamous cell carcinoma, H&E was combined with p63, CK5, Napsin A and TTF-1 immunohistochemistry. Adaptive Biotechnologies TCR-beta sequencing was carried out on 34 paired NSCLC tumour and non-adjacent lung specimens, as well as on 25 to 30 tumour-only specimens. Four tumour specimens that had TCR-beta data belonged to rare histological subtypes and were left out of the subtype comparisons. Supplementary cohort #1, about eleven lung adenocarcinoma cases, had paired tumour/lung TCR-beta sequencing and TIL populations generated to assess tumour reactivity.

This clone has only a few counts. Which antigen it targets is not known. Within one base of it there is no much larger clone, and no base qualities were kept. A two-step multiplex PCR amplified TCR-beta CDR3 regions from genomic DNA, and the second step of the PCR added Illumina-compatible adaptors. TCR-beta immunosequencing was carried out on an Illumina platform through the commercial immunoSEQ service. In the original analysis: Repertoires were summarised as Top 10 Clones, the percentage of T-cell templates from the ten most frequent sequences, and productive clonality. Values of productive clonality ranged from 0 to 1, with a monoclonal population indicated by a value of 1. Sequences comprising at least 0.1% of tumour T-cell templates but absent from matched non-adjacent lung were defined as tumour-associated clones and were identified via log10 scatter plots. Student's t-tests were used for two-group comparisons, ANOVA for comparisons across stages, and linear regression for relationships, with analyses done in GraphPad Prism7 and R. In TCRdb, the immuneACCESS table is reduced to in-frame sequences with V and J assigned. These tables do not hold every clone; where another copy was compared, an unresolved V gene accounts for under half, and the others remain unexplained. D and trimming were read from the DNA, whereas the V and J calls and clone size are those reported in that table. For this sample there are 14,000 to 15,000 clones; 69% appear just once. Clones ranked in the top ten supply around 8.1% of the sample.

Reading the germline V gene (reference sequence) gives CDR1 SEHNR and CDR2 FQNEAQ. Relative to germline, V is missing 1 base and J is missing 4 bases, with 4 bases of the junction outside any gene match. Counted from cysteine to phenylalanine, this CDR3 has 17 amino acids. Only the CDR3 region is kept as DNA, spanning 51 bases read in frame from base 1. Genomic DNA was extracted with the QIAamp DNA kit from frozen aliquots of unsorted single-cell suspensions. The tumour samples consisted of surgically resected non-small cell lung cancer tissue. Tissues arrived within 2 hours after resection and were immediately processed into single-cell suspensions. Tissue was broken up mechanically, digested enzymatically with DNase I, collagenase I and hyaluronidase for 25 to 35 minutes at 37 degrees C, and then filtered and RBC-lysed. Overall results and qualifications from the work: Tumour-associated clones >0.5% occurred in nearly half of NSCLC cases: over 30% of adenocarcinomas versus approximately 82% of squamous carcinomas. Lung squamous cell carcinoma tumours had significantly higher Top 10 clone scores and productive clonality than lung adenocarcinoma tumours. Across around 10 adenocarcinoma cases, TIL tumour reactivity correlated strongly with maximal tumour-associated clone frequency but not with overall clonality. Only 10 cases were included in the reactivity cohort, and sequence sharing between tumour-reactive clones and the dominant in vivo tumour-associated clones was not shown. Smoking pack-years did not significantly correlate with tumour TCR-beta clonality.

The receptor was isolated from a human donor with non-small cell lung cancer. The receptor chain draws on TRBV7-9 and TRBJ1-6; 10 central nucleotides agree with TRBD1. The specimen was lung tumor tissue. CDR3 region: CASSLGPGQGYNSPLHF. In nucleotide form, the sequence is TGTGCCAGCAGCTTAGGGCCGGGACAGGGGTATAATTCACCCCTCCACTTT.